A selection of T cell receptor beta chains follows, all from one sample in a study of sequential checkpoint blockade in melanoma. The data were produced by immunoSEQ multiplex PCR, yet TCRdb's version contains in-frame clones alone and is incomplete. The table shows over 20,000 clones, with approximately 68% occurring only once. This material consisted of CD8+ T cells sorted from blood (inferred from file names), taken from a patient given nivolumab and ipilimumab in sequence. The receptors shown here come from a human donor with melanoma. The CDR3 runs from the conserved cysteine through the conserved F or W. Each record gives: J gene, clone size, V gene, D gene, CDR3 DNA, CDR3 protein. The D gene is left open where the match is weak. A row's size may be missing; if present it is once, few, many or a size class.

>TRBJ2-3|NA|TRBV7-6|TRBD2
TGTGCCAGCAGCTTAGGGGCGGGGGGGGCAGATACGCAGTATTTT
CASSLGAGGADTQYF
>TRBJ1-1|NA|TRBV28|NA
TGTGCCAGCAGGGACCCCGTGGGGGCGGGCTTCCTGAACACTGAAGCTTTCTTT
CASRDPVGAGFLNTEAFF
>TRBJ1-1|NA|TRBV28|TRBD1
TGTGCCAGCAGTTTGACAGGGCTGAACACTGAAGCTTTCTTT
CASSLTGLNTEAFF
>TRBJ2-2|NA|TRBV6-1|TRBD2
TGTGCCAGCAGTGTAGGAGCGGGGGGGGGCTTGGCCGGGGAGCTGTTTTTT
CASSVGAGGGLAGELFF
>TRBJ1-6|few|TRBV6-4|TRBD1
TGTGCCAGCAGTTACTCGGGACAGGGGTATTCACCCCTCCACTTT
CASSYSGQGYSPLHF
>TRBJ2-1|NA|TRBV6-4|NA
TGTGCCAGCAGTGACTCTGCGGGGGCGGGCTATGAGCAGTTCTTC
CASSDSAGAGYEQFF
>TRBJ1-1|once|TRBV6-1|NA
TGTGCCAGCAGTGTACCAGGGGAGGCTTTCTTT
CASSVPGEAFF
>TRBJ2-7|NA|TRBV4-1|NA
TGCGCCAGCAGCCAAGACCCCCCCGGCCGGGGTGGCTCCTACGAGCAGTACTTC
CASSQDPPGRGGSYEQYF
>TRBJ1-2|NA|TRBV4-3|TRBD1
TGCGCCAGCAGCCAAGAGATGGGGGACAGGCGACTAGCTAACTATGGCTACACCTTC
CASSQEMGDRRLANYGYTF
>TRBJ2-1|NA|TRBV11-3|NA
TGTGCCAGCAGCTCCTCCCCCTACAATGAGCAGTTCTTC
CASSSSPYNEQFF
>TRBJ1-1|few|TRBV5-4|TRBD1
TGTGCCAGCAGCCCCGGGACAGGCCATAACACTGAAGCTTTCTTT
CASSPGTGHNTEAFF
>TRBJ2-1|NA|TRBV4-1|TRBD1
TGCGCCAGCAGCCGGGGCGGGGGACAGGGAGGGAATGAGCAGTTCTTC
CASSRGGGQGGNEQFF
>TRBJ1-2|NA|TRBV11-2|NA
TGTGCCAGCAGCTTAGGGGGTGGGGGCGCGGGCTATGGCTACACCTTC
CASSLGGGGAGYGYTF
>TRBJ2-3|once|TRBV9|TRBD1
TGTGCCAGCAGCCCTTGGACAGGCACTGGCGATACGCAGTATTTT
CASSPWTGTGDTQYF
>TRBJ2-7|few|TRBV6-1|NA
TGTGCCAGCAGTTATTCCCCTTCTTCCGGCGAGCAGTACTTC
CASSYSPSSGEQYF
>TRBJ1-4|few|TRBV5-1|TRBD1
TGCGCCAGCAGCGTCGACAGGGGGCAGGGTGAAAAACTGTTTTTT
CASSVDRGQGEKLFF
>TRBJ1-1|NA|TRBV11-2|NA
TGTGCCAGCAAAGGGGTGGGCACTGAAGCTTTCTTT
CASKGVGTEAFF
>TRBJ2-2|NA|TRBV2|NA
TGTGCCAGCATGGTCCGGTCGAGGGAGCTGTTTTTT
CASMVRSRELFF
>TRBJ2-3|NA|TRBV9|NA
TGTGCCAGCAGCGTAGCGGACTACCCGGATACGCAGTATTTT
CASSVADYPDTQYF
>TRBJ2-5|NA|TRBV13|NA
TGTGCCAGCAGCTTGGGGGCCCAAGAGACCCAGTACTTC
CASSLGAQETQYF
>TRBJ1-1|NA|TRBV5-4|NA
TGTGCCAGCAGCTTGGTTTTAGCTCCGGGATTGAACACTGAAGCTTTCTTT
CASSLVLAPGLNTEAFF
>TRBJ2-2|NA|TRBV6-1|NA
TGTGCCAGCAGTGTAGCAGGGGACACCGGGGAGCTGTTTTTT
CASSVAGDTGELFF
>TRBJ1-1|NA|TRBV5-1|TRBD1
TGCGCCAGCAGCTTACCGGGACAGGGCTACACTGAAGCTTTCTTT
CASSLPGQGYTEAFF
>TRBJ2-1|once|TRBV10-1|TRBD1
TGCGCCAGCAGACAGGGGGCGCGAGAATCCTACAATGAGCAGTTCTTC
CASRQGARESYNEQFF
>TRBJ1-6|few|TRBV6-5|NA
TGTGCCAGCACTAACAATTCACCCCTCCACTTT
CASTNNSPLHF
>TRBJ2-6|NA|TRBV29-1|NA
TGCAGCGTTGAGAGGGAGGTCAGGGACTCTGGGGCCAACGTCCTGACTTTC
CSVEREVRDSGANVLTF
>TRBJ2-1|NA|TRBV7-9|NA
TGTGCCAGCCCCCCGGAGCAGTTCTTC
CASPPEQFF
>TRBJ1-2|many|TRBV7-6|NA
TGTGCCAGCAGCCCCACAGTATCCTCGGGCTACACCTTC
CASSPTVSSGYTF
>TRBJ1-2|NA|TRBV6-5|NA
TGTGCCAGCAGTTCAATACGAGATGGCTACACCTTC
CASSSIRDGYTF
>TRBJ1-2|few|TRBV12-5|TRBD1
TGTGCTAGTGGCCCAGAGGACAGGGGGGGTGGCTACACCTTC
CASGPEDRGGGYTF
>TRBJ2-5|once|TRBV9|NA
TGTGCCAGCAGCCCGCGCCGTGGGGGGGCCGAGGAGACCCAGTACTTC
CASSPRRGGAEETQYF
>TRBJ1-5|NA|TRBV27|TRBD1
TGTGCCAGCAGTTTGACAGGGGGCAATCAGCCCCAGCATTTT
CASSLTGGNQPQHF